The text below deals with one TCR beta chain. Its specificity is not known. This entry is derived from a study of T cell responses to AZD1222 COVID-19 vaccine. Points from the study as a whole: Two doses of AZD1222 preceded a rise in Spike-specific TCR breadth and depth. Among the donors, most were white British and more were female, and clonal diversity was possibly underestimated.

This CDR3 has 15 amino acids. The V gene lost 0 bases and the J gene lost 0 bases, with 4 bases spanning the gap. The germline CDR1 and CDR2 sequences are SGHKS and YYEKEE (reference sequence). Clones were sequenced by immunoSEQ multiplex PCR, and TCRdb holds only the in-frame ones, with some missing. Of 130,000 or so clones listed, about 90% are singletons. Sequenced here: peripheral blood, sampled on day 0 of AZD1222 vaccination. The chain recombines TRBV5-5 with TRBJ2-6; D unclear. The sequence derives from an adult in good health. The CDR3 loop reads CASSLVNSGANVLTF. CDR3 DNA sequence: TGTGCCAGCAGCTTGGTTAACTCTGGGGCCAACGTCCTGACTTTC.